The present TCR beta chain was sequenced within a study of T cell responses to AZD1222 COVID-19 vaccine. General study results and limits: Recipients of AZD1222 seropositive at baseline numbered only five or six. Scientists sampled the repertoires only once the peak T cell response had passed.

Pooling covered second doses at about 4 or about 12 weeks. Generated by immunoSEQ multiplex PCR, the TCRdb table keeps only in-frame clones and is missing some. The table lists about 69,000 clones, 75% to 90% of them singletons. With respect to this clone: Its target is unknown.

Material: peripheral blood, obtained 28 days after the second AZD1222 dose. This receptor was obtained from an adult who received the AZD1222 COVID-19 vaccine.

The chain's CDR3 is CSAEWGQGTDTQYF. The CDR3 DNA follows: TGCAGCGCTGAGTGGGGACAGGGGACAGATACGCAGTATTTT. The chain employs TRBV29-1 and TRBJ2-3, with 10 bases fitting TRBD1. CDR3 length: 14 residues. J was trimmed by 3 bases and V by 7 bases; bases with no gene match: 7. Germline lookup yields CDR1 SQVTM and CDR2 ANQGSEA.